The 2 T cell receptor beta chains below come from one sample, sequenced in a study of blood T cell repertoires in COVID-19. Data came from immunoSEQ multiplex PCR; TCRdb stores just in-frame clones and leaves some out. The sample has approximately 85,000 clones; around 90% are singletons. The sample consisted of peripheral blood. These receptor sequences come from a woman of 80 years or more with active or convalescent COVID-19.

The chain uses TRBV7-2 and TRBJ1-2; D is uncertain. The CDR3 is made up of 13 amino acids. The V gene lost 4 bases and the J gene lost 8 bases, with 14 bases spanning the gap. Per the germline V gene, CDR1 is SGHTA and CDR2 is FQGNSA. CDR3 sequence: CASSSRWLIGYTF. The CDR3 DNA reads TGTGCCAGCAGCTCGCGGTGGCTTATCGGCTACACCTTC.

The chain combines TRBV28 with TRBJ1-1; D unclear. The length of the CDR3 is 12 residues. Looked up from germline, CDR1 is MDHEN and CDR2 is SYDVKM. The V end lost 5 bases, the J end lost 14 bases, and 18 bases lay between the germline ends. The CDR3 here is CASSTRRNQPFF. Here the CDR3 DNA reads TGTGCCAGCAGTACACGGAGAAATCAGCCCTTCTTT.